Below, 24 T cell receptor beta chains from the same sample are listed, as sequenced in a study of cytomegalovirus exposure and HLA in healthy donors. Primers for the PCR totalled 60 Vbeta and 13 Jbeta. The method was immunoSEQ multiplex PCR; TCRdb's version includes in-frame clones alone and lacks a portion of them. The sample has approximately 180,000 clones, roughly 12% seen once. Sequencing used PBMCs. The receptor source for this set is a man aged 45-60 years in good health and CMV-seropositive.

A few counts support this clone. The chain carries TRBV5-1 and TRBJ1-2, with D uncertain. Between the trimmed V and J ends, which lost 8 bases and 0 bases, there was a span of 11 bases. From germline, CDR1 is SGHRS and CDR2 YFSETQ. The CDR3 extends over 13 amino acids. This chain's CDR3 is CARRTGTNYGYTF. The DNA of the CDR3 is TGCGCCAGGAGGACGGGGACTAACTATGGCTACACCTTC.

The chain couples TRBV4-3 to TRBJ2-1; 7 bases match TRBD1. Germline CDR1 reads LGHNA; CDR2 reads YSLEER. This CDR3 has 17 amino acids. The J segment lost 0 bases and the V segment lost 4 bases, leaving 9 bases of the junction unmatched. The CDR3 is CASSLYTGAASYNEQFF. The DNA for the CDR3 is TGCGCCAGCAGCCTCTATACAGGGGCCGCCTCCTACAATGAGCAGTTCTTC.

V gene TRBV19 combines with J gene TRBJ2-2; 7 nucleotides line up with TRBD2. With 5 bases clipped from V and 4 bases from J, the junction kept 7 bases outside the gene matches. There are 15 residues in the CDR3. Per germline, CDR1 LNHDA and CDR2 SQIVND (reference sequence). CDR3 DNA sequence: TGTGCCAGTAGTTCCAGCGGGGTGGGCACCGGGGAGCTGTTTTTT. Its translation: CASSSSGVGTGELFF.

The V gene is TRBV7-2, the J gene TRBJ2-3, with 9 bases fitting TRBD2. The trim removed 5 bases at V and 5 bases at J, leaving 8 bases unmatched. The CDR3 has 15 amino acids. CDR1 is SGHTA and CDR2 is FQGNSA in the germline V gene. The CDR3 here is CASSPSGARLDTQYF. The CDR3 coding sequence is TGTGCCAGCAGCCCTAGCGGGGCGAGACTAGATACGCAGTATTTT.

The sample holds a few counts of this clone. CDR3 sequence: CASSVSTGGDQPQHF. As DNA, the CDR3 is TGTGCCAGCAGCGTGAGCACAGGGGGTGATCAGCCCCAGCATTTT. The genes are TRBV9 and TRBJ1-5; 8 nucleotides agree with TRBD1. The CDR3 runs 15 residues. V dropped 2 bases and J dropped 5; count of bases not matched to a gene: 6. Germline CDR1 SGDLS, CDR2 YYNGEE.

This clone showed up just a few times. The rearrangement joins TRBV5-1 to TRBJ1-2; the match to TRBD1 covers 8 bases. There are 14 residues in the CDR3. Germline V gene data show CDR1 as SGHRS and CDR2 as YFSETQ. Trimming cost V 5 bases and J 8 bases; bases outside gene matches: 11. CDR3 amino acids: CASRPGQGIGGYTF. The DNA of the CDR3 is TGCGCCAGCAGGCCAGGACAGGGAATCGGCGGCTACACCTTC. Based on the CDR3 plus reference TRBV5-1 and TRBJ1-2, the full variable domain is KAGVTQTPRYLIKTRGQQVTLSCSPISGHRSVSWYQQTPGQGLQFLFEYFSETQRNKGNFPGRFSGRQFSNSRSEMNVSTLELGDSALYLCASRPGQGIGGYTFGSGTRLTVV.

This clone was seen more than once but under ten times. The chain joins TRBV9 to TRBJ1-2, with 7 nucleotides matching TRBD1. V lost 0 bases to trimming and J lost 1 base; unmatched junction nucleotides: 3. The CDR3 runs to 15 residues. Germline loops: CDR1 SGDLS, CDR2 YYNGEE. DNA for the CDR3: TGTGCCAGCAGCGTAGGGCAGGGGGGTAACTATGGCTACACCTTC. It specifies CASSVGQGGNYGYTF. Variable domain in full (rest from reference TRBV9 and TRBJ1-2): DSGVTQTPKHLITATGQRVTLRCSPRSGDLSVYWYQQSLDQGLQFLIQYYNGEERAKGNILERFSAQQFPDLHSELNLSSLELGDSALYFCASSVGQGGNYGYTFGSGTRLTVV.

This clone was found a few times. The rearrangement links TRBV7-9 to TRBJ1-4, with TRBD1 identical over 8 bases. Per germline, CDR1 SEHNR and CDR2 FQNEAQ (reference sequence). V shed 5 bases, J shed 6 bases, and the junction held 8 bases outside the gene matches. CDR3 length: 15 residues. The CDR3 region has the DNA TGTGCCAGCAGCGCCAACAGGGGGGGGCATGAAAAACTGTTTTTT. Its translation: CASSANRGGHEKLFF.

Only a few counts were recorded for this clone. V is TRBV19 and J is TRBJ2-5; 12 nucleotides align to TRBD2. Germline V gene lookup returns CDR1 LNHDA and CDR2 SQIVND (reference sequence). The V gene end was trimmed by 0 bases and the J gene end by 3 bases; junction bases not matched to a gene: 2. The CDR3 covers 16 residues. The CDR3 region is CASSIERLAGEETQYF. The CDR3 nucleotides are TGTGCCAGTAGTATAGAGAGACTAGCGGGGGAAGAGACCCAGTACTTC. Using reference TRBV19 and TRBJ2-5 for the parts outside the CDR3, the full variable domain is DGGITQSPKYLFRKEGQNVTLSCEQNLNHDAMYWYRQDPGQGLRLIYYSQIVNDFQKGDIAEGYSVSREKKESFPLTVTSAQKNPTAFYLCASSIERLAGEETQYFGPGTRLLVL.

CDR3 in DNA: TGTGCCAGCTCACCCGGGGGGGGCCCGCTCACTGAAGCTTTCTTT. Amino acids: CASSPGGGPLTEAFF. The chain joins TRBV18 to TRBJ1-1; a possible D gene is TRBD1 (6 bases). The V end was cut by 3 bases, the J end by 4 bases, with 15 bases between. This CDR3 region has 15 residues. CDR1 KGHSH and CDR2 LQKENI come from the germline V gene.

The chain combines TRBV7-9 with TRBJ2-3; 12 bases agree with TRBD2. The CDR3 is 16 residues long. Germline V gene data show CDR1 as SEHNR and CDR2 as FQNEAQ (reference sequence). J lost 7 bases, V lost 4 bases, and 9 bases had no gene match. This CDR3 reads CASSSRLAGVVNTQYF. Here the CDR3 DNA reads TGTGCCAGCAGCTCTCGACTAGCGGGGGTGGTAAATACGCAGTATTTT. Complete variable domain (other parts from reference TRBV7-9 and TRBJ2-3): DTGVSQNPRHKITKRGQNVTFRCDPISEHNRLYWYRQTLGQGPEFLTYFQNEAQLEKSRLLSDRFSAERPKGSFSTLEIQRTEQGDSAMYLCASSSRLAGVVNTQYFGPGTRLTVL.

The chain links TRBV4-1 to TRBJ1-6; possibly TRBD1 for D (5 bases). Trimming removed 0 bases at V and 10 bases at J, with 7 bases between. This CDR3 has 13 amino acids. The germline V gene has CDR1 MGHRA and CDR2 YSYEKL. CDR3 in DNA: TGCGCCAGCAGCCAAGACGCAGGGTCACCCCTCCACTTT. Protein product: CASSQDAGSPLHF.

The V and J genes are TRBV6-6 and TRBJ2-3; 9 positions match TRBD1. The CDR3 consists of 14 residues. The ends lost 6 bases at V and 1 base at J; junction bases unmatched: 2. The germline V gene has CDR1 MNHNY and CDR2 SVGAGI (reference sequence). The CDR3 loop is CASRTGGRTDTQYF. The CDR3 region has the DNA TGTGCCAGCAGGACAGGGGGACGCACAGATACGCAGTATTTT.

V is TRBV18 and J is TRBJ1-2, with TRBD1 identical over 7 bases. Germline V gene data show CDR1 as KGHSH and CDR2 as LQKENI. With V trimmed by 3 bases and J by 7 bases, 8 bases remained unmatched. The CDR3 has 14 amino acids. CDR3 bases: TGTGCCAGCTCACCTTTCGTCGACAGGGCTGGCTACACCTTC. Amino acids: CASSPFVDRAGYTF.

The CDR3: CASSNTGGPSYEQYF. CDR3 bases: TGTGCCAGCAGTAATACAGGGGGCCCGAGCTACGAGCAGTACTTC. The chain couples TRBV6-1 to TRBJ2-7, with 9 nucleotides matching TRBD1. The CDR3 covers 15 residues. V lost 5 bases and J lost 3; bases outside the gene matches: 8. Per germline, CDR1 MNHNS and CDR2 SASEGT.

In this sample, this clone turned up a few times. This chain joins TRBV5-1 and TRBJ1-1; maybe TRBD1 (5 bases). Germline V CDR1 and CDR2: SGHRS, YFSETQ. Between the trimmed V and J ends, which lost 0 bases and 2 bases, there was a span of 17 bases. CDR3 length equals 17 residues. DNA of the CDR3: TGCGCCAGCAGCTTGGCGCGGAACAGGAGGGGTAACACTGAAGCTTTCTTT. Protein product: CASSLARNRRGNTEAFF.

This clone was counted a few times. The chain employs TRBV7-2 and TRBJ1-4; D is perhaps TRBD1 (6 bases). Trimming shortened V by 1 base and J by 4 bases, and 13 bases separated the two germline ends. The CDR3 runs 16 residues. From germline, CDR1 is SGHTA and CDR2 FQGNSA. In nucleotides, the CDR3 is TGTGCCAGCAGCTTAGGGCAGGGGTCGGGTAATGAAAAACTGTTTTTT. Its translation is CASSLGQGSGNEKLFF.

This clone has a handful of counts. This chain links TRBV5-1 with TRBJ1-1; 10 positions agree with TRBD1. The length of the CDR3 is 15 residues. The germline gives CDR1 SGHRS, CDR2 YFSETQ. V was pared by 0 bases and J by 5 bases, with 4 bases of the junction left unmatched. The DNA for the CDR3 is TGCGCCAGCAGCTTGGGCGACAGGGGGCAGACTGAAGCTTTCTTT. It specifies CASSLGDRGQTEAFF.

The chain joins TRBV7-2 to TRBJ2-2; 8 bases agree with TRBD1. Trimming at V came to 5 bases and at J to 6 bases, leaving 11 bases not matched to a gene. The CDR3 has 16 residues. CDR1 SGHTA and CDR2 FQGNSA come from the germline V gene. CDR3 residues: CASSPPDRAVAGELFF. The CDR3 DNA follows: TGTGCCAGCAGCCCGCCGGACAGGGCAGTAGCCGGGGAGCTGTTTTTT.

The rearrangement links TRBV28 to TRBJ1-4; maybe TRBD1 (6 bases). Germline CDR1 is MDHEN and CDR2 is SYDVKM. The CDR3 is made up of 13 amino acids. Trimming pared 3 bases from V and 7 bases from J, leaving 9 bases between. The CDR3 bases are TGTGCCAGCAGTTTTACAGGGCTTGAAAAACTGTTTTTT. Its translation is CASSFTGLEKLFF.

In this sample, this clone turned up a few times. This rearrangement joins TRBV13 to TRBJ2-3; 9 bases match TRBD2. V gave up 7 bases and J gave up 4 bases; unmatched junction bases: 9. CDR3 size: 15 residues. Looked up from germline, CDR1 is PRHDT and CDR2 is FYEKMQ (reference sequence). This CDR3 is CASKRRGGGADTQYF. The CDR3 DNA reads TGTGCCAGCAAAAGGCGGGGGGGTGGGGCAGATACGCAGTATTTT.

This clone was counted only a few times. The chain couples TRBV6-6 to TRBJ2-7; 10 nucleotides match TRBD1. Germline CDR1 and CDR2: MNHNY and SVGAGI (reference sequence). The CDR3 totals 12 residues. The ends lost 5 bases at V and 6 bases at J; junction bases unmatched: 1. CDR3 in amino acids: CASSGTGVEQYF. The CDR3 DNA reads as TGTGCCAGCAGTGGGACAGGGGTCGAGCAGTACTTC.

V is TRBV19 and J is TRBJ2-1; D gene ambiguous. Trimming shortened V by 0 bases and J by 8 bases, and 5 bases separated the two germline ends. Germline CDR1 LNHDA, CDR2 SQIVND (reference sequence). CDR3 length: 12 amino acids. CDR3 in amino acids: CASSIDGYEQFF. For the CDR3, the DNA is TGTGCCAGTAGTATAGACGGGTATGAGCAGTTCTTC. The full variable domain, rest sourced from reference TRBV19 and TRBJ2-1, is DGGITQSPKYLFRKEGQNVTLSCEQNLNHDAMYWYRQDPGQGLRLIYYSQIVNDFQKGDIAEGYSVSREKKESFPLTVTSAQKNPTAFYLCASSIDGYEQFFGPGTRLTVL.

In DNA form, the CDR3 reads TGTGCCAGCAGTCGGGGACAGTCCTACGAGCAGTACTTC. Its translation: CASSRGQSYEQYF. The rearrangement joins TRBV6-6 to TRBJ2-7; 7 bases match TRBD1. CDR1 is MNHNY and CDR2 is SVGAGI in the germline V gene (reference sequence). Unmatched junction bases numbered 2, after V lost 5 bases and J lost 1 base. This CDR3 is 13 amino acids long.